This T cell receptor beta chain came from a study of identifying expanded T cells in peripheral blood. TCRdb keeps only in-frame clones here, not all; method: immunoSEQ multiplex PCR. In the table there are fewer than 65,000 clones, roughly 86% of which are singletons. Germline-derived CDR1 and CDR2 are MGHRA and YSYEKL. With V trimmed by 0 bases and J by 0 bases, 2 bases remained unmatched. This CDR3 comprises 17 residues. The J gene is TRBJ2-3, the V gene TRBV4-1; TRBD2 aligns across 11 bases. Sequenced input: blood. This clonotype was obtained from a person between 18 and 70 years old in good health. CDR3 bases: TGCGCCAGCAGCCAAGAACTAGCGGGGGCTAGCACAGATACGCAGTATTTT. Its protein product is CASSQELAGASTDTQYF.